This T cell receptor beta chain was captured in a study of identical twins. In this sample, this clonotype turned up once. Its matching antigen is unknown. Donors uniformly comprised healthy Caucasians. General study results and limits: Excess sharing between twins was weaker in beta out-of-frame sequences. Modelling underestimated the level of out-of-frame TCR alpha sharing observed in monozygotic twins.

Template switching supplied a universal primer site; unique molecular identifiers were carried on the cDNA. TCRdb ran MiXCR on the 5' RACE reads and lists one entry per CDR3 protein. The sample lists 1.5 million to 2 million distinct CDR3 sequences, around 29% occurring once. The V gene's germline CDR1 is DFQATT and CDR2 SNEGSKA (reference sequence). The V end was cut by 1 base, the J end by 4 bases, with 4 bases between. The CDR3 contains 12 residues. The chain carries TRBV20-1 and TRBJ2-2; D not certain. The sequence derives from a newborn girl in good health. Input material: cord blood. The CDR3 DNA follows: TGCAGTGCTAGAGTAACCACCGGGGAGCTGTTTTTT. This codes for CSARVTTGELFF.